This T cell receptor beta chain is from a study of T cell changes during pregnancy in multiple sclerosis. Profiling relied on immunoSEQ multiplex PCR, and the TCRdb table lists in-frame clones only, not all of them. The sample contains over 50,000 clones, 92% of which appear only once. This specimen consisted of CD4+ T cells from peripheral blood mononuclear cells, obtained in the third trimester of pregnancy. This sequence originates from a female donor with multiple sclerosis, enrolled in a pregnancy study.

The chain's CDR3 is CASSPGVNGGYTF. In nucleotides, the CDR3 is TGTGCCAGCAGCCCCGGAGTGAATGGCGGCTACACCTTC. V and J are TRBV5-4 and TRBJ1-2; D gene unclear. The CDR3 totals 13 residues. Germline V lookup: CDR1 SGHNT, CDR2 YYREEE (reference sequence). Trimming shortened V by 4 bases and J by 8 bases, and 15 bases separated the two germline ends.